Presented here are 4 T cell receptor beta chains from one specimen sequenced in a study of cytomegalovirus exposure and HLA in healthy donors. The PCR employed 60 Vbeta primers together with 13 Jbeta primers. Here immunoSEQ multiplex PCR was the method, and the copy in TCRdb shows in-frame clones only, minus some. The data contain around 95,000 clones, 75% to 85% of them singletons. The sequencing input was PBMCs. These receptors were obtained from a man aged 30 to 39 in good health and CMV-seropositive.

This chain links TRBV5-4 with TRBJ2-7; the D gene is possibly TRBD1 (6 bases). Germline V gene sequence: CDR1 SGHNT, CDR2 YYREEE (reference sequence). V was clipped by 0 bases and J by 0 bases, with 10 bases between them. The CDR3 totals 15 residues. CDR3 coding DNA: TGTGCCAGCAGCTTGGTGGGACACAGCTCCTACGAGCAGTACTTC. This sequence encodes CASSLVGHSSYEQYF.

This chain uses TRBV7-8 with TRBJ2-4; D not resolved. CDR1 is SGHVS and CDR2 is FQNEAQ in the germline V gene. The ends were cut back, 3 bases at V and 5 bases at J, with 5 bases in the middle. This CDR3 is 12 amino acids long. DNA for the CDR3: TGTGCCAGCAGCTTTGGAGAAAACATTCAGTACTTC. Translating it yields CASSFGENIQYF.

This sequence joins TRBV12-5 and TRBJ2-7; the D gene is possibly TRBD2 (6 bases). The germline V gene encodes CDR1 LGHNT and CDR2 FRNRAP. The CDR3 contains 12 residues. Trimming removed 6 bases from V and 3 bases from J, with 9 bases in between. DNA of the CDR3: TGTGCTAGTGGCTATAGCGGCTACGAGCAGTACTTC. The encoded protein is CASGYSGYEQYF.

V and J are TRBV9 and TRBJ2-5; tentatively, D is TRBD2 (7 bases). Between the trimmed V and J ends, which lost 0 bases and 5 bases, there was a span of 23 bases. In germline, CDR1 is SGDLS, CDR2 YYNGEE. This CDR3 has 18 amino acids. The CDR3 coding sequence is TGTGCCAGCAGCGTAGCCCCGTGGGGGGCGGGAGTCTCGGAGACCCAGTACTTC. The encoded protein is CASSVAPWGAGVSETQYF.